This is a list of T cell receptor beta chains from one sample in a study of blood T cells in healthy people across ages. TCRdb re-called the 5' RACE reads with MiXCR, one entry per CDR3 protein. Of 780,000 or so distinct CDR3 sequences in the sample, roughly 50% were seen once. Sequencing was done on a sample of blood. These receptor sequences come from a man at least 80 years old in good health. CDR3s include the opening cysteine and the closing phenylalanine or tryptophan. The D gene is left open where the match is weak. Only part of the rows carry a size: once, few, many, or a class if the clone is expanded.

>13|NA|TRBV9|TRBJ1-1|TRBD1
TGTGCCAGCAGCCGGGACAGACACACTGAAGCTTTCTTT
CASSRDRHTEAFF
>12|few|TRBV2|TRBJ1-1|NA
TGTGCTGCCGGAGGGGAGAACACTGAAGCTTTCTTT
CAAGGENTEAFF
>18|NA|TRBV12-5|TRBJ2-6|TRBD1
TGTGCTAGTGGTTTGGACAGGGGGCGATCATCTGGGGCCAACGTCCTGACTTTC
CASGLDRGRSSGANVLTF
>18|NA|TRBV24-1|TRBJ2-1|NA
TGTGCCACCAGTGATTTACGGGACACCACACTCCACTCCAATGAGCAGTTCTTC
CATSDLRDTTLHSNEQFF
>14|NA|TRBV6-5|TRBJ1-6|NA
TGTGCCAGCACCAGACGGGGATCTTATTCACCCCTCCACTTT
CASTRRGSYSPLHF
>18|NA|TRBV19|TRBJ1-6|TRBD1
TGTGCCAGCGCGACGACAGGGGGCAAGAGCTCCTATAATTCACCCCTCCACTTT
CASATTGGKSSYNSPLHF
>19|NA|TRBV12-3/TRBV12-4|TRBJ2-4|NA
TGTGCCAGCAGTTTACAGCCCTGGGGAAAGCAGCAAGCCAAAAACATTCAGTACTTC
CASSLQPWGKQQAKNIQYF
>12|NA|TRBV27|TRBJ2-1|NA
TGTGCCAGCAGTTTCCTAGGGGCTGAGCAGTTCTTC
CASSFLGAEQFF
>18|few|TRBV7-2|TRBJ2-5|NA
TGTGCCAGCAGCTTATCCCTTATACCTTCCCCGGTGGAGGAGACCCAGTACTTC
CASSLSLIPSPVEETQYF
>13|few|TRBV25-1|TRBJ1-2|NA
TGTGCCAGCAGTGTAGCAGGGGAGGCTGGCTACACCTTC
CASSVAGEAGYTF
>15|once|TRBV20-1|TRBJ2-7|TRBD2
TGCAGTGCTAAAGATCGTAGCGGGAGCTCCTACGAGCAGTACTTC
CSAKDRSGSSYEQYF
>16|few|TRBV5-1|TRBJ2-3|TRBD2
TGCGCCAGCAGCTTGACTAGCGGAGGCCCAGCAGATACGCAGTATTTT
CASSLTSGGPADTQYF
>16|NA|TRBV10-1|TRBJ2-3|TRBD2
TGCGCCAGCAGTGGGGAGCGGGGCGAAGGGCACAGATACGCGTATTTT
CASSGERGEGHRYAYF
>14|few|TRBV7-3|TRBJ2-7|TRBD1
TGTGCCAGCAGCCCCGACAGGGCCTCCTACGAGCAGTACTTC
CASSPDRASYEQYF
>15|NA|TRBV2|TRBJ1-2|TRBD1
TGTGCCAGCAGGCAGACGGGACAGTCTAACTATGGCTACACCTTC
CASRQTGQSNYGYTF
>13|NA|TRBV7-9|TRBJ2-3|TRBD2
TGTGCCAGCAGCTGGACTAGCACTGATACGCAGTATTTT
CASSWTSTDTQYF
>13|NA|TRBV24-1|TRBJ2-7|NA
TGTGCCACTGGGGACCCCAGCTCCTACGAGCAGTACTTC
CATGDPSSYEQYF
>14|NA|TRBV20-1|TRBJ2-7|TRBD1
TGCAGTGCTACGCCGGGACAGAGACCCTACGAGCAGTACTTC
CSATPGQRPYEQYF
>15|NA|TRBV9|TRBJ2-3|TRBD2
TGTGCCAGCAGCTATGGGGACTATACCACAGATACGCAGTATTTT
CASSYGDYTTDTQYF
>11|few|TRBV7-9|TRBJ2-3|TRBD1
TGTGCCAGCGGATGGGACAGATACGCGTATTTT
CASGWDRYAYF
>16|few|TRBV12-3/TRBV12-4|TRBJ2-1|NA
TGTGCCAGCAGTTTATATGGGAGCCGCGGAAACAATGAGCAGTTCTTC
CASSLYGSRGNNEQFF
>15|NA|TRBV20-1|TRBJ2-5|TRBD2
TGCAGTGCTAGAGATCCCGGACTAGCCCGTGGGACCCAGTACTTC
CSARDPGLARGTQYF
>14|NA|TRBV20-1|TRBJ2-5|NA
TGCAGTGCTAGAGATCCTCCCTATCAAGAGACCCAGTACTTC
CSARDPPYQETQYF
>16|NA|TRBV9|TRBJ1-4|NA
TGTGCCAGCAGCGTAGGGTCCCGATCAACTAATGAAAAACTGTTTTTT
CASSVGSRSTNEKLFF
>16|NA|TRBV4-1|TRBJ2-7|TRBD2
TGCGCCAGCAGCCAAGATGGGAGCGGGAGATACTACGAGCAGTACTTC
CASSQDGSGRYYEQYF
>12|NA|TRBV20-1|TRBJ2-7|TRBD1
TGCAGTGCTCTCCGGGACAGCTACGAGCAGTACTTC
CSALRDSYEQYF
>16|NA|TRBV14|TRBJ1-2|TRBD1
TGTGCCAGCAGTCGTCCCGGGACAGGGCTCTCCTATGGCTACACCTTC
CASSRPGTGLSYGYTF
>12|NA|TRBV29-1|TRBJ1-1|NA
TGCAGCGCTCCACAGGGTCCCACTGAAGCTTTCTTT
CSAPQGPTEAFF
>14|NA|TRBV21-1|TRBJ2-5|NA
TGTGCCAGCAGCGGCCGGGACCTGGGGGAGACCCAGTACTTC
CASSGRDLGETQYF
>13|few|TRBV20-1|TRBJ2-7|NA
TGCAGTGCTAGTGAGAGGGGGTCCTACGAGCAGTACTTC
CSASERGSYEQYF
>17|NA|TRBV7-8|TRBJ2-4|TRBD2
TGTGCCAGCAGCTTACTAGCGGGGCCTGGGGCCAAAAACATTCAGTACTTC
CASSLLAGPGAKNIQYF
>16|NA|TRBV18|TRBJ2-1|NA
TGTGCCAGCTCACCACTCCGGGAGAGGGACTACAATGAGCAGTTCTTC
CASSPLRERDYNEQFF
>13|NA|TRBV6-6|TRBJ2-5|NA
TGTGCCAGCAGTTTCGACAGCTACAATGAGCAGTACTTC
CASSFDSYNEQYF
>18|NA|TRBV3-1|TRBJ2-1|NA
TGTGCCAGCAGCCAAGATGGGGCTTTTGGCGGGACCAGCAATGAGCAGTTCTTC
CASSQDGAFGGTSNEQFF
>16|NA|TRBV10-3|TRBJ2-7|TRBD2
TGTGCCATCAGTGGATCCCCCGGGGGGGGAAGCTACGAGCAGTACTTC
CAISGSPGGGSYEQYF
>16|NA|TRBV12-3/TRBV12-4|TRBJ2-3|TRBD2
TGTGCCAGCAGTCGAGCCCTAGCGGGAGGGACAGATACGCAGTATTTT
CASSRALAGGTDTQYF
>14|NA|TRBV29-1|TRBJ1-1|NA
TGCAGCGTTGCCGGGGGCATCCGGAACACTGAAGCTTTCTTT
CSVAGGIRNTEAFF
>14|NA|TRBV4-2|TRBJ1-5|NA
TGTGCCAGCAGCCAACAGAGGGTGGGACAGCCCCAGCATTTT
CASSQQRVGQPQHF
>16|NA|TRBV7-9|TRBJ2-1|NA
TGTGCCAGCAGCTCCCGGCCCTGGCAGGGGGGCGATGAGCAGTTCTTC
CASSSRPWQGGDEQFF
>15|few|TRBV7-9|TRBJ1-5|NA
TGTGCCAGCAGCTTCCAGCAGGGATGGAATCAGCCCCAGCATTTT
CASSFQQGWNQPQHF
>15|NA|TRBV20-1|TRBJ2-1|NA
TGCAGTGCTAAAAGGACGGACCTCTCCTACGATGAGCAGTTCTTC
CSAKRTDLSYDEQFF
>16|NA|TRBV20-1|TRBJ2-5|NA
TGCAGTGCTAGGATGGGGCACCAACCCCTCCAAGAGACCCAGTACTTC
CSARMGHQPLQETQYF
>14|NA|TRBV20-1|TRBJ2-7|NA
TGCAGTGCTAGAGGCACTATTATGACCTACGAGCAGTACTTC
CSARGTIMTYEQYF
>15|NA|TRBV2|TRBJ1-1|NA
TGTGCCAGCAGTGAATTGCCGCTTCTGGGGCCTGAAGCTTTCTTT
CASSELPLLGPEAFF
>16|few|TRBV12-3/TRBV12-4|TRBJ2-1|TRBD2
TGTGCCAGCAGCGGACTAGCGGGAGTTCACTACAATGAGCAGTTCTTC
CASSGLAGVHYNEQFF
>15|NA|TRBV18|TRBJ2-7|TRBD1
TGTGCCAGCTCACCACTCGGCCAGGGGGCATATCCCCAGTACTTC
CASSPLGQGAYPQYF
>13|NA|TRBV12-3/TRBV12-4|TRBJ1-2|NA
TGTGCCAGCAGTGCGAGGCAGTATTATGGCTACACCTTC
CASSARQYYGYTF